What follows describes a single T cell receptor (beta chain). Its antigen is not identified. These data belong to a study of T cell repertoires and HLA-DP antigens. The length of the CDR3 is 14 residues. Deletions cut 4 bases from V and 5 bases from J, with 12 bases between. The germline gives CDR1 MNHEY, CDR2 SVGAGI. Deep-resolution sequencing targeted 150,000 to 200,000 T cell genomes in pre-culture CD4+ samples. Method: immunoSEQ multiplex PCR; TCRdb's copy keeps in-frame clones and lacks some. The sample lists more than 90,000 clones, over 90% occurring once. The material sequenced was CD4+ T cells from PBMCs. This clonotype was sampled from a young woman in good health and CMV-seronegative. The J gene is TRBJ1-5, the V gene TRBV6-5, with a weak D call TRBD1 (6 bases). CDR3: CASSSYRDDQPQHF. In DNA form, the CDR3 reads TGTGCCAGCAGTTCCTACAGGGATGATCAGCCCCAGCATTTT.